The rows below give T cell receptor beta chains drawn from one sample of a study of blood T cells in healthy people across ages. A single record per CDR3 protein comes from TCRdb applying MiXCR to the 5' RACE reads. The data show hundreds of thousands of distinct CDR3 sequences, with under 25% seen just once and roughly 3.6% held by the top ten. The sample consisted of blood. The receptors were sampled from a man between 65 and 80 years old in good health. CDR3s include the opening cysteine and the closing phenylalanine or tryptophan. A D gene is named only where the DNA matches it firmly. Size tells how often a clone was seen (once, few, many) or the class of an expanded clone, and some rows leave it out.

>TRBV7-2|TRBJ2-3|many|.
CASSLSRADTQYF
TGTGCCAGCAGTCTCTCCCGGGCGGATACGCAGTATTTT
>TRBV11-2|TRBJ2-7|.|TRBD1
CASSLGSGTGEHEQYF
TGTGCCAGCAGCTTAGGTAGTGGGACAGGGGAACACGAGCAGTACTTC
>TRBV6-1|TRBJ1-4|many|.
CASTRDNNEKLFF
TGTGCCAGCACGCGGGACAACAATGAAAAACTGTTTTTT
>TRBV2|TRBJ2-7|few|.
CASNPNLGEQYF
TGTGCCAGCAATCCGAACCTGGGTGAGCAGTACTTC
>TRBV9|TRBJ2-2|few|TRBD1
CASSVDPGGTGTGELFF
TGTGCCAGCAGCGTAGATCCAGGGGGAACGGGTACCGGGGAGCTGTTTTTT
>TRBV3-1|TRBJ2-7|.|.
CASSQSFVRETIYEQYF
TGTGCCAGCAGCCAAAGTTTTGTCAGGGAGACGATCTACGAGCAGTACTTC
>TRBV2|TRBJ2-1|.|TRBD2
CASSVSSGGQFF
TGTGCCAGCAGTGTGTCTAGCGGGGGGCAGTTCTTC
>TRBV7-3|TRBJ2-5|many|.
CASSLTTQETQYF
TGTGCCAGCAGCTTAACCACCCAAGAGACCCAGTACTTC
>TRBV7-8|TRBJ2-7|few|TRBD2
CASRPGLAYEQYF
TGTGCCAGCAGACCCGGACTAGCTTACGAGCAGTACTTC
>TRBV28|TRBJ1-6|many|TRBD1
CASRGQGTSYNSPLHF
TGTGCCAGCAGGGGACAGGGGACCTCCTATAATTCACCCCTCCACTTT
>TRBV7-9|TRBJ2-1|many|.
CASSLGDEQFF
TGCGCCAGCAGCTTGGGTGATGAGCAGTTCTTC
>TRBV29-1|TRBJ1-2|many|.
CSVEDGRSYGYTF
TGCAGCGTTGAAGACGGCAGGAGCTATGGCTACACCTTC
>TRBV3-1|TRBJ2-1|few|.
CASSQGGMYNEQFF
TGTGCCAGCAGCCAAGGAGGGATGTACAATGAGCAGTTCTTC
>TRBV5-1|TRBJ1-3|.|.
CASSLNRGSGNTIYF
TGCGCCAGCAGCTTGAACAGAGGGTCTGGAAACACCATATATTTT
>TRBV12-3/TRBV12-4|TRBJ2-2|.|.
CASSFRRSGSGELFF
TGTGCCAGCAGTTTTAGACGGTCCGGATCCGGGGAGCTGTTTTTT
>TRBV20-1|TRBJ2-3|.|.
CSARDSGPGRDTQYF
TGCAGTGCAAGAGACTCGGGACCAGGGAGGGATACGCAGTATTTT
>TRBV24-1|TRBJ2-5|.|TRBD1
CAASDSFTGGETQYF
TGTGCCGCCAGTGATTCCTTTACAGGGGGAGAGACCCAGTACTTC
>TRBV27|TRBJ1-1|.|.
CASRLQGKNTEAFF
TGTGCCAGCAGGTTACAGGGAAAGAACACTGAAGCTTTCTTT
>TRBV5-5|TRBJ2-1|few|TRBD2
CASAPRGRVQHSIRDEQFF
TGTGCCAGCGCTCCCCGCGGGAGGGTCCAACATTCTATAAGGGATGAGCAGTTCTTC
>TRBV6-6|TRBJ2-2|many|.
CASSRGGAGELFF
TGTGCCAGCAGTCGTGGGGGCGCCGGGGAGCTGTTTTTT
>TRBV5-1|TRBJ1-1|.|TRBD1
CASKTQGESTEAFF
TGCGCCAGCAAAACACAGGGGGAAAGCACTGAAGCTTTCTTT
>TRBV29-1|TRBJ2-5|few|.
CSATQGGETQYF
TGCAGCGCCACTCAAGGCGGCGAGACCCAGTACTTC
>TRBV12-3/TRBV12-4|TRBJ2-1|many|TRBD2
CASSYSGVPLYNEQFF
TGTGCCAGCAGTTATAGCGGGGTCCCGCTCTACAATGAGCAGTTCTTC
>TRBV6-5|TRBJ2-5|.|TRBD1
CASRPTGGETQYF
TGTGCCAGCAGGCCGACAGGGGGAGAGACCCAGTACTTC
>TRBV20-1|TRBJ1-2|few|.
CSARVSGASGYGYTF
TGCAGTGCTAGAGTTTCGGGGGCTAGCGGCTATGGCTACACCTTC
>TRBV6-5|TRBJ1-2|few|.
CASSYSGDYNYGYTF
TGTGCCAGCAGTTATTCAGGGGATTATAACTATGGCTACACCTTC
>TRBV28|TRBJ1-1|few|.
CASSLLDEAFF
TGTGCCAGCAGTTTATTGGATGAAGCTTTCTTT
>TRBV10-3|TRBJ2-3|few|TRBD2
CAISDGLAGIISTDTQYF
TGTGCCATCAGTGATGGACTAGCGGGTATTATTAGCACAGATACGCAGTATTTT
>TRBV7-2|TRBJ1-2|.|.
CASSPGQTGNYGYTF
TGTGCCAGCAGCCCGGGTCAAACAGGGAACTATGGCTACACCTTC
>TRBV7-6|TRBJ2-1|few|TRBD1
CASSPGGGSSYNEQFF
TGTGCCAGCAGCCCAGGGGGCGGAAGCTCCTACAATGAGCAGTTCTTC
>TRBV4-3|TRBJ2-3|.|TRBD1
CASSQVVGQGVDTQYF
TGCGCCAGCAGCCAAGTTGTGGGACAGGGGGTAGATACGCAGTATTTT
>TRBV6-5|TRBJ2-5|.|.
CASRRDHGQGGTQYF
TGTGCCAGCAGACGTGATCATGGGCAGGGTGGGACCCAGTACTTC
>TRBV7-6|TRBJ2-1|.|.
CASSSQIYNEQFF
TGTGCCAGCAGCTCCCAGATATACAATGAGCAGTTCTTC
>TRBV6-5|TRBJ2-7|.|.
CASSYSYGLYEQYF
TGTGCCAGCAGTTACTCCTATGGACTATACGAGCAGTACTTC
>TRBV7-2|TRBJ2-7|.|TRBD1
CASSIPGQGVDEQYF
TGTGCCAGCAGCATTCCGGGACAGGGGGTTGACGAGCAGTACTTC
>TRBV7-9|TRBJ1-5|.|.
CASSLGRDFNQPQHF
TGTGCCAGCAGCTTGGGGAGGGATTTCAATCAGCCCCAGCATTTT
>TRBV7-2|TRBJ2-1|.|.
CASSRGGAGSEQFF
TGTGCCAGCAGCCGCGGCGGTGCCGGGAGTGAGCAGTTCTTC
>TRBV5-1|TRBJ2-5|.|TRBD2
CASSRVTSGSGGETQYF
TGCGCCAGCAGCCGAGTGACTAGCGGGAGTGGGGGAGAGACCCAGTACTTC
>TRBV7-9|TRBJ2-7|few|.
CASSLGASSPYEQYF
TGTGCCAGCAGCCTCGGGGCGAGTTCCCCCTACGAGCAGTACTTC
>TRBV28|TRBJ2-5|.|.
CASRTSQETQYF
TGTGCCAGCAGGACTAGCCAAGAGACCCAGTACTTC
>TRBV3-1|TRBJ2-5|few|TRBD2
CASSQERLAGVETQYF
TGTGCCAGCAGCCAAGAAAGGCTAGCGGGCGTGGAGACCCAGTACTTC
>TRBV28|TRBJ2-4|.|.
CASSFGGTKNIQYF
TGTGCCAGCAGCTTCGGGGGTACCAAAAACATTCAGTACTTC
>TRBV6-5|TRBJ2-1|.|TRBD2
CASSYRLAGDLYNEQFF
TGTGCCAGCAGTTATCGACTAGCGGGAGATCTTTACAATGAGCAGTTCTTC
>TRBV4-2|TRBJ2-5|few|.
CASSQGVTEETQYF
TGTGCCAGCAGCCAGGGAGTAACAGAAGAGACCCAGTACTTC
>TRBV14|TRBJ2-3|.|TRBD2
CASSEGTSGGTDTQYF
TGTGCCAGCAGCGAAGGAACTAGCGGAGGCACAGATACGCAGTATTTT